These 2 T cell receptor beta chains share one sample of origin, sequenced in a study of T cell responses to AZD1222 COVID-19 vaccine. Sequencing was performed with immunoSEQ multiplex PCR; in TCRdb, only in-frame clones are kept and a portion is missing. The data hold around 140,000 clones, with almost 95% observed a single time. The source was peripheral blood, collected 28 days after the second AZD1222 dose. The receptors were gathered from an adult who received the AZD1222 COVID-19 vaccine.

The chain employs TRBV2 and TRBJ1-1; 9 bases align to TRBD1. The CDR3 length is 16 residues. Germline V lookup: CDR1 SNHLY, CDR2 FYNNEI. V trimming: 7 bases; J trimming: 5 bases; junction bases outside the gene matches: 14. The CDR3 is CASKRLRQGVETEAFF. Written as DNA, the CDR3 is TGTGCCAGCAAGCGGCTCAGACAGGGGGTAGAAACTGAAGCTTTCTTT.

The V gene is TRBV27, the J gene TRBJ1-1; no clear D. Germline V gives CDR1 MNHEY, CDR2 SMNVEV (reference sequence). The CDR3 is 15 residues long. The V end lost 6 bases, the J end lost 0 bases, and 14 bases lay between the germline ends. The chain's CDR3 is CASSPFGPVNTEAFF. Written as DNA, the CDR3 is TGTGCCAGCAGCCCTTTCGGGCCGGTGAACACTGAAGCTTTCTTT.